The source of this T cell receptor (beta chain) is a study of post-analysis software for immune sequencing data. In this sample, this clonotype turned up many times. Its antigen is not identified. Overall study findings and caveats: Included in a set of about five TRBV segments more frequent in patients than controls were TRBV5-6, TRBV5-1 and TRBV20-1. Controls' normalized Chao1 diversity significantly exceeded that of multiple sclerosis patients.

This CDR3 has 14 residues. The germline CDR1 and CDR2 sequences are LNHNV and YYDKDF (reference sequence). The V end lost 2 bases, the J end lost 2 bases, and 8 bases lay between the germline ends. Included in the TCR beta cDNA libraries were unique molecular identifiers. MiXCR was run by TCRdb on the PCR reads, yielding one entry per CDR3 protein. The sample carries 150,000 to 200,000 distinct CDR3 sequences, 30% recorded once. The sequencing sample was made of blood. This sequence was found in a girl aged 5-17 years with multiple sclerosis. The V gene is TRBV15, the J gene TRBJ2-3; possible D gene TRBD1, 5 bases. The CDR3 spells CATSRQGFTDTQYF. The CDR3 DNA sequence: TGTGCCACCAGCAGACAGGGTTTCACAGATACGCAGTATTTT. Complete variable domain (other parts from reference TRBV15 and TRBJ2-3): DAMVIQNPRYQVTQFGKPVTLSCSQTLNHNVMYWYQQKSSQAPKLLFHYYDKDFNNEADTPDNFQSRRPNTSFCFLDIRSPGLGDTAMYLCATSRQGFTDTQYFGPGTRLTVL.